Sequencing of this T cell receptor beta chain was carried out in a study of shared clonotypes between healthy human individuals. Study-level points and caveats: Blood alone was sampled, and tissue repertoires likely differ.

Germline V gives CDR1 SGHTA, CDR2 FQGTGA. The CDR3 is 15 residues long. Trimming took 5 bases from V and 5 from J; bases not matched to a gene: 6. As to this clone: What it binds is not known.

The donors, all of them Caucasian adults, lived in Nashville, Tennessee. At deep level, the assay was performed. The table came from immunoSEQ multiplex PCR; TCRdb's copy has only in-frame clones and leaves some out. The repertoire consists of about 460,000 clones, with more than 70% occurring once and the leading ten covering 9.5% to 15%. The J gene is TRBJ2-2, the V gene TRBV7-3, with 9 bases lining up with TRBD1. The source is a woman in her forties in good health. Some clones in this sample may be carry-over from other donors' samples. Sequencing input: PBMCs. The CDR3 DNA is TGTGCCAGCAGCCAAACCGGGACAGGGACCGGGGAGCTGTTTTTT. This gives the protein CASSQTGTGTGELFF.